Included here is one T cell receptor (beta chain) sequence, with context. The data were obtained in a study of OX40 agonist ivuxolimab in advanced cancers. The CDR3 covers 19 residues. V was cut by 2 bases and J by 1 base, with 19 bases left in between. CDR1 is SGDLS, CDR2 YYNGEE, per germline. The method was immunoSEQ multiplex PCR; TCRdb's version includes in-frame clones alone and lacks a portion of them. The table shows 80,000 to 100,000 clones, with 90% occurring only once. This clonotype was sampled from an adult with an advanced solid tumor such as melanoma, head and neck, liver or kidney cancer. Sequences were derived from CD4+ or CD8+ T cells sorted from blood, sampled in a trial of the OX40 agonist ivuxolimab. The chain joins TRBV9 to TRBJ2-6, with D perhaps assigned TRBD1 or TRBD2 (6 bases each). The CDR3 DNA sequence: TGTGCCAGCAGCGTGCGACCGGGACGGAGGGGGTCTGGGGCCAACGTCCTGACTTTC. This sequence encodes CASSVRPGRRGSGANVLTF.